These 15 T cell receptor beta chains originate from one sample sequenced in a study of T cell responses to AZD1222 COVID-19 vaccine. Sequencing used immunoSEQ multiplex PCR; TCRdb keeps in-frame clones, though not all of them. The repertoire holds 110,000 to 150,000 clones, 93% seen once, with approximately 4.9% in the top ten. This specimen was peripheral blood, taken on day 0 of AZD1222 vaccination. The receptors shown here come from an adult in good health.

The V gene is TRBV2, the J gene TRBJ1-2; D not certain. The CDR3 is 13 residues long. V dropped 3 bases and J dropped 2 bases, with 7 bases sitting between them. The germline gives CDR1 SNHLY, CDR2 FYNNEI. For the CDR3, the DNA is TGTGCCAGCAGTGATCTGTTAAACTATGGCTACACCTTC. Protein sequence: CASSDLLNYGYTF.

The rearrangement uses TRBV12-5 and TRBJ1-5, with TRBD1 matching 11 bases. CDR1 is LGHNT, CDR2 FRNRAP, per germline. J gave up 2 bases and V 0 bases, and 9 bases lay outside the gene matches. The CDR3 contains 19 residues. CDR3 loop: CASGLVLGQGASRNQPQHF. DNA of the CDR3: TGTGCTAGTGGTTTGGTACTCGGACAGGGGGCATCTCGCAATCAGCCCCAGCATTTT.

The chain couples TRBV18 to TRBJ2-1; 10 positions agree with TRBD2. The germline CDR1 and CDR2 sequences are KGHSH and LQKENI. V lost 1 base and J lost 5; bases outside the gene matches: 2. The CDR3 consists of 15 residues. The CDR3 nucleotides are TGTGCCAGCTCACCACGGACTAGCGGAGACAATGAGCAGTTCTTC. This codes for CASSPRTSGDNEQFF.

The chain combines TRBV5-5 with TRBJ1-1; D is unclear. The ends were cut back, 1 base at V and 0 bases at J, with 7 bases in the middle. CDR1 and CDR2 from the germline V gene are SGHKS and YYEKEE (reference sequence). The CDR3 consists of 14 residues. CDR3 protein: CASSLNRMNTEAFF. DNA of the CDR3: TGTGCCAGCAGCTTGAATCGTATGAACACTGAAGCTTTCTTT.

The count of this clone is one. This rearrangement joins TRBV9 to TRBJ1-1; TRBD1 agrees at 7 bases. V dropped 3 bases and J dropped 5; count of bases not matched to a gene: 7. Germline CDR1 SGDLS, CDR2 YYNGEE. This CDR3 comprises 14 residues. In DNA, the CDR3 is TGTGCCAGCAGCGCTGGGACAGATCGAACTGAAGCTTTCTTT. Translation gives CASSAGTDRTEAFF.

The gene calls are TRBV7-9 and TRBJ1-5; 8 positions match TRBD1. The CDR3 sequence is 17 residues long. CDR1 and CDR2 (germline): SEHNR, FQNEAQ (reference sequence). V was pared by 0 bases and J by 4 bases, with 8 bases of the junction left unmatched. As DNA, the CDR3 is TGTGCCAGCAGCTTAGCAAACAGGGGGGGATTAAATCAGCCCCAGCATTTT. It encodes CASSLANRGGLNQPQHF.

DNA for the CDR3: TGTGCCAGCAGTACACAGGGGGCAAGGACTGAAGCTTTCTTT. Protein sequence: CASSTQGARTEAFF. This chain links TRBV6-5 with TRBJ1-1; 9 bases are a match to TRBD1. The ends lost 5 bases at V and 5 bases at J; junction bases unmatched: 6. The CDR3 runs to 14 residues. Germline V gives CDR1 MNHEY, CDR2 SVGAGI.

J is TRBJ2-5 and V is TRBV9; D possibly corresponds to TRBD2 (6 bases). The CDR3 totals 15 residues. The germline V gene has CDR1 SGDLS and CDR2 YYNGEE. Trimming shortened V by 3 bases and J by 4 bases, and 16 bases separated the two germline ends. The CDR3 DNA sequence: TGTGCCAGCAGCGCGGGACCACTGGGGGGAGAGACCCAGTACTTC. It codes for CASSAGPLGGETQYF.

The chain carries TRBV4-2 and TRBJ2-3; tentative D call: TRBD1 (8 bases). Germline lookup yields CDR1 LGHNA and CDR2 YNFKEQ. V gave up 0 bases and J gave up 3 bases, with 28 bases separating them. The CDR3 runs to 21 residues. The CDR3 nucleotides read TGTGCCAGCAGCCAAGAAGGGGACAGGCTCGCGCGGGAGTTCCCGACAGATACGCAGTATTTT. This encodes CASSQEGDRLAREFPTDTQYF.

The chain joins TRBV7-9 to TRBJ1-1; 8 bases are shared with TRBD1. In germline, CDR1 is SEHNR, CDR2 FQNEAQ (reference sequence). With 5 bases clipped from V and 1 base from J, the junction kept 9 bases outside the gene matches. The CDR3 spans 16 residues. The CDR3 region has the DNA TGTGCCAGCAGCCCGTACCCGGGACAGGCGAACACTGAAGCTTTCTTT. Encoded protein: CASSPYPGQANTEAFF. The full variable domain, its missing parts supplied by reference TRBV7-9 and TRBJ1-1, is DTGVSQNPRHKITKRGQNVTFRCDPISEHNRLYWYRQTLGQGPEFLTYFQNEAQLEKSRLLSDRFSAERPKGSFSTLEIQRTEQGDSAMYLCASSPYPGQANTEAFFGQGTRLTVV.

The chain combines TRBV5-1 with TRBJ2-3; TRBD2 matches at 7 bases. There are 18 residues in the CDR3. The trim removed 1 base at V and 6 bases at J, leaving 17 bases unmatched. From germline, CDR1 is SGHRS and CDR2 YFSETQ. In DNA, the CDR3 is TGCGCCAGCAGCTTGCGCAGCCCGGGGGGTAGCGCAGGGGATACGCAGTATTTT. The encoded protein is CASSLRSPGGSAGDTQYF.

The V gene is TRBV10-3, the J gene TRBJ2-3; D not certain. V gave up 2 bases and J gave up 3 bases, with 3 bases separating them. The CDR3 is 12 amino acids. Germline lookup yields CDR1 ENHRY and CDR2 SYGVKD. CDR3 sequence: CAISERTDTQYF. CDR3 nucleotides: TGTGCCATCAGTGAGAGAACAGATACGCAGTATTTT.

The gene calls are TRBV2 and TRBJ2-5, with 9 bases fitting TRBD2. This CDR3 comprises 15 residues. The ends lost 1 base at V and 6 bases at J; junction bases unmatched: 6. The germline V gene has CDR1 SNHLY and CDR2 FYNNEI. CDR3 in amino acids: CASSEEAGGPQTQYF. The CDR3 DNA reads as TGTGCCAGCAGTGAAGAGGCGGGAGGGCCGCAGACCCAGTACTTC. The full variable domain, completed using reference TRBV2 and TRBJ2-5, is EPEVTQTPSHQVTQMGQEVILRCVPISNHLYFYWYRQILGQKVEFLVSFYNNEISEKSEIFDDQFSVERPDGSNFTLKIRSTKLEDSAMYFCASSEEAGGPQTQYFGPGTRLLVL.

V and J are TRBV7-2 and TRBJ2-7; 8 positions match TRBD2. Per the germline V gene, CDR1 is SGHTA and CDR2 is FQGNSA. The CDR3 runs to 15 residues. V gave up 0 bases and J gave up 5 bases; unmatched junction bases: 6. The CDR3 sequence: CASSLAAGGVNEQYF. CDR3 bases: TGTGCCAGCAGCTTAGCCGCGGGAGGAGTGAACGAGCAGTACTTC.

This clone showed up just once. The sample carries other DNA sequences with the same CDR3. The chain joins TRBV19 to TRBJ1-1; TRBD1 might be the D (6 bases). The CDR3 spans 14 residues. Germline V gene data show CDR1 as LNHDA and CDR2 as SQIVND (reference sequence). V dropped 3 bases and J dropped 0 bases, with 8 bases sitting between them. The CDR3 reads CASSIRTVNTEAFF. The CDR3 nucleotides read TGTGCCAGTAGTATCCGGACAGTGAACACTGAAGCTTTCTTT.